This TCR beta chain stems from a study of T cells in Graves' hyperthyroidism and ophthalmopathy. In germline, CDR1 is MNHEY, CDR2 SMNVEV (reference sequence). V was cut by 5 bases and J by 7 bases, with 18 bases left in between. This CDR3 is built from 14 residues. Turning to this clonotype: Its target is not known. This sequence may be a read error, since a much larger clone differs from it by one base.

PBMCs were collected from an approximately 9.4 ml volume of fresh peripheral blood. Study results and limitations: Ophthalmopathy was identified by the model a median about 6.4 months ahead of onset. Blood also held most thyroid clonotypes expanded beyond 0.001.

Amplification targeted TCR beta CDR3 regions from RNA transcripts. Using the HTBI primer set, a first-round RT-PCR was run on the TCR CDR3. TCRdb itself ran the multiplex PCR reads through MiXCR, one entry per CDR3 protein. The sample includes approximately 58,000 distinct CDR3 sequences, around half of them seen just once. The J gene is TRBJ2-7, the V gene TRBV27; D might be TRBD1 or TRBD2, each matching 5 bases. Sequenced material: blood. The clonotype comes from a woman in her twenties or thirties with Graves' ophthalmopathy. This chain's CDR3 is CASSVGPLPGEQYF. The CDR3 DNA reads TGTGCCAGCAGTGTGGGACCCCTTCCGGGGGAGCAGTACTTC.